Following are 32 T cell receptor beta chains from one sample sequenced in a study of monozygotic twins with inflammatory bowel disease. From its re-call of the 5' RACE reads, TCRdb lists each CDR3 protein once, without DNA. The sample totals 310,000 or so distinct CDR3 sequences. Source material: blood. The origin of the receptors is a human donor with ulcerative colitis or Crohn's disease, or a healthy co-twin of an affected twin (not recorded which).

The chain employs TRBV5-1 and TRBJ2-1. There are 15 residues in the CDR3. Germline CDR1 reads SGHRS; CDR2 reads YFSETQ. Here the CDR3 reads CASRPSTFSYNEQFF.

The chain combines TRBV6-1 with TRBJ2-1; TCRdb gives TRBD2 as the D gene, but with no DNA this cannot be confirmed. Germline values: CDR1 MNHNS, CDR2 SASEGT. The CDR3 is made up of 14 amino acids. CDR3 residues: CASSGRETYNEQFF.

The V call is TRBV28, the J call TRBJ1-2. Per the germline V gene, CDR1 is MDHEN and CDR2 is SYDVKM. CDR3 size: 15 residues. The CDR3 protein is CATRHHGDDGYGYTF.

The CDR3: CASSLAGSTQETQYF. This chain links TRBV5-4 with TRBJ2-5. This CDR3 is 15 amino acids long. Germline V CDR1 and CDR2: SGHNT, YYREEE (reference sequence).

This chain uses TRBV28 with TRBJ1-5. In germline, CDR1 is MDHEN, CDR2 SYDVKM. The CDR3 loop spans 15 amino acids. The CDR3 loop is CASSFGTGGNQPQHF.

V usage is TRBV11-1 and J usage is TRBJ2-1; the TRBD2 assignment by TCRdb is unverifiable without DNA. Germline-derived CDR1 and CDR2 are SGHAT and FQDESV (reference sequence). The CDR3 length is 18 residues. CDR3 region: CASSFGSGRPHSYNEQFF.

J is TRBJ2-3 and V is TRBV7-9; TCRdb designates TRBD2, a call that cannot be tested without DNA. CDR1 and CDR2 (germline): SEHNR, FQNEAQ (reference sequence). This CDR3 spans 17 amino acids. The CDR3 spells CASSLGSSRDNPDTQYF.

This chain joins TRBV5-5 and TRBJ2-1; the D call of TRBD2 rests on TCRdb alone, since no DNA is present to check it. The CDR3 extends over 15 amino acids. Per the germline V gene, CDR1 is SGHKS and CDR2 is YYEKEE (reference sequence). CDR3 protein: CASSLGLADYNEQFF.

V gene TRBV12-5 combines with J gene TRBJ2-5; TCRdb's D call, TRBD1, is unchecked because there is no DNA. CDR1 and CDR2 from the germline V gene are LGHNT and FRNRAP. This CDR3 is built from 16 residues. CDR3 residues: CASGPGTGGYQETQYF. The full variable domain, completed using reference TRBV12-5 and TRBJ2-5, is DARVTQTPRHKVTEMGQEVTMRCQPILGHNTVFWYRQTMMQGLELLAYFRNRAPLDDSGMPKDRFSAEMPDATLATLKIQPSEPRDSAVYFCASGPGTGGYQETQYFGPGTRLLVL.

The chain combines TRBV28 with TRBJ2-1. Per the germline V gene, CDR1 is MDHEN and CDR2 is SYDVKM. This CDR3 is built from 14 residues. CDR3 region: CASSLDGSSNEQFF.

This chain connects TRBV20-1 to TRBJ1-2; TCRdb's assignment of TRBD1 cannot be checked, as there is no DNA. CDR1 and CDR2 (germline): DFQATT, SNEGSKA (reference sequence). The CDR3 loop spans 14 amino acids. CDR3 amino acids: CSARDLQGARGYTF.

The rearrangement links TRBV5-1 to TRBJ2-7; TCRdb calls TRBD2, which cannot be checked without DNA. This CDR3 comprises 16 residues. From germline, CDR1 is SGHRS and CDR2 YFSETQ. CDR3 amino acids: CASSLVTSGLAYEQYF.

The V gene is TRBV11-2, the J gene TRBJ2-2; the D call of TRBD2 rests on TCRdb alone, since no DNA is present to check it. CDR1 is SGHAT, CDR2 FQNNGV, per germline. There are 17 residues in the CDR3. The CDR3 sequence is CASSRTGGLAWPGELSF.

This chain links TRBV14 with TRBJ1-1; the TCRdb D gene call, TRBD1, has no DNA to confirm it. The CDR3 consists of 14 residues. CDR1 is SGHDN, CDR2 FVKESK, per germline. The CDR3: CASSFNLQGAEAFF.

The gene calls are TRBV12-3 or TRBV12-4 and TRBJ2-2; TCRdb gives TRBD1 as the D gene, but with no DNA this cannot be confirmed. This CDR3 has 18 residues. The CDR3 reads CASRNLGSGQGLAGELFF.

The V gene is TRBV6-1, the J gene TRBJ2-1; lacking DNA, the TRBD1 call made by TCRdb goes unchecked. Per the germline V gene, CDR1 is MNHNS and CDR2 is SASEGT. The CDR3 runs to 15 residues. The CDR3 region is CATWDGAPRDNEQFF.

The J gene is TRBJ2-6, the V gene TRBV12-3 or TRBV12-4. CDR3 length: 14 amino acids. CDR3 protein: CASTFSSGANVLTF.

This chain joins TRBV7-9 and TRBJ1-4. Germline V lookup: CDR1 SEHNR, CDR2 FQNEAQ (reference sequence). The CDR3 is 12 amino acids. The CDR3 reads CASRGGNEKLFF. The entire variable domain, with the rest obtained from reference TRBV7-9 and TRBJ1-4, is as follows: DTGVSQNPRHKITKRGQNVTFRCDPISEHNRLYWYRQTLGQGPEFLTYFQNEAQLEKSRLLSDRFSAERPKGSFSTLEIQRTEQGDSAMYLCASRGGNEKLFFGSGTQLSVL.

The gene calls are TRBV29-1 and TRBJ2-1; without DNA, the TCRdb call of TRBD2 cannot be checked. Germline CDR1 and CDR2: SQVTM and ANQGSEA. This CDR3 spans 15 amino acids. The chain's CDR3 is CSVGLAGGLGTELFF.

The chain employs TRBV12-3 or TRBV12-4 and TRBJ2-7; the D call from TCRdb, TRBD1, cannot be confirmed without DNA. The CDR3 has 14 amino acids. The chain's CDR3 is CASRGADPSYEQYF.

The chain recombines TRBV7-9 with TRBJ2-7; absent DNA, TCRdb's TRBD1 call cannot be checked. CDR3 length: 13 residues. Germline V gives CDR1 SEHNR, CDR2 FQNEAQ (reference sequence). CDR3 sequence reads: CASSYGQAYEQYF.

This chain uses TRBV2 with TRBJ2-1; TCRdb indicates TRBD2, and absent DNA this call remains unverified. The CDR3 is 14 amino acids. CDR1 and CDR2 from the germline V gene are SNHLY and FYNNEI. Here the CDR3 reads CASRDPSGSDEQFF.

V and J are TRBV5-1 and TRBJ2-2. The CDR3 consists of 15 residues. Germline assignment: CDR1 SGHRS and CDR2 YFSETQ. The CDR3: CASSLIGSNTGELFF.

V gene TRBV6-1 combines with J gene TRBJ1-1; TCRdb proposes TRBD1, but this gene call is untestable without DNA. CDR3 length equals 12 residues. Germline CDR1 is MNHNS and CDR2 is SASEGT. This CDR3 reads CASNDPDRAAFF.

CDR3 region: CASSRTGRSTEAFF. This rearrangement joins TRBV14 to TRBJ1-1; without DNA, the TCRdb call of TRBD1 cannot be checked. CDR1 and CDR2 from the germline V gene are SGHDN and FVKESK. This CDR3 is built from 14 residues.

The chain combines TRBV4-1 with TRBJ2-2; the TCRdb call, TRBD2, lacks DNA for checking. The V gene's germline CDR1 is MGHRA and CDR2 YSYEKL. This CDR3 comprises 17 residues. This CDR3 is CASSQFQGGFGGGELFF.

The chain has TRBV12-3 or TRBV12-4 and TRBJ2-5; TCRdb lists TRBD1, though no DNA is available to test this call. The CDR3 contains 11 residues. The CDR3: CASQRGETQYF.

The gene calls are TRBV27 and TRBJ1-6; TCRdb outputs TRBD1, but without DNA this stays unchecked. Germline V CDR1 and CDR2: MNHEY, SMNVEV (reference sequence). The CDR3 covers 18 residues. The CDR3 here is CASSFHPPQGAEHSPLHF.

The CDR3 is CASSPGTRNTGELFF. The chain uses TRBV12-3 or TRBV12-4 and TRBJ2-2; there is no DNA to check the TCRdb D call of TRBD1. This CDR3 has 15 amino acids.

The chain links TRBV3-1 to TRBJ2-7; as DNA is missing, the TRBD1 call by TCRdb cannot be tested. CDR1 LGHDT and CDR2 YNNKEL come from the germline V gene (reference sequence). CDR3 length: 13 amino acids. This CDR3 is CASSQRGPYEQYF.

The chain uses TRBV5-1 and TRBJ1-2; TCRdb indicates TRBD1, and absent DNA this call remains unverified. Germline V CDR1 and CDR2: SGHRS, YFSETQ. This CDR3 comprises 15 residues. CDR3 region: CASSLSGAANYGYTF.

The chain links TRBV6-5 to TRBJ1-2; TCRdb designates TRBD1, a call that cannot be tested without DNA. The length of the CDR3 is 15 residues. In germline, CDR1 is MNHEY, CDR2 SVGAGI. CDR3 in amino acids: CASSYSPGQGDGYTF.